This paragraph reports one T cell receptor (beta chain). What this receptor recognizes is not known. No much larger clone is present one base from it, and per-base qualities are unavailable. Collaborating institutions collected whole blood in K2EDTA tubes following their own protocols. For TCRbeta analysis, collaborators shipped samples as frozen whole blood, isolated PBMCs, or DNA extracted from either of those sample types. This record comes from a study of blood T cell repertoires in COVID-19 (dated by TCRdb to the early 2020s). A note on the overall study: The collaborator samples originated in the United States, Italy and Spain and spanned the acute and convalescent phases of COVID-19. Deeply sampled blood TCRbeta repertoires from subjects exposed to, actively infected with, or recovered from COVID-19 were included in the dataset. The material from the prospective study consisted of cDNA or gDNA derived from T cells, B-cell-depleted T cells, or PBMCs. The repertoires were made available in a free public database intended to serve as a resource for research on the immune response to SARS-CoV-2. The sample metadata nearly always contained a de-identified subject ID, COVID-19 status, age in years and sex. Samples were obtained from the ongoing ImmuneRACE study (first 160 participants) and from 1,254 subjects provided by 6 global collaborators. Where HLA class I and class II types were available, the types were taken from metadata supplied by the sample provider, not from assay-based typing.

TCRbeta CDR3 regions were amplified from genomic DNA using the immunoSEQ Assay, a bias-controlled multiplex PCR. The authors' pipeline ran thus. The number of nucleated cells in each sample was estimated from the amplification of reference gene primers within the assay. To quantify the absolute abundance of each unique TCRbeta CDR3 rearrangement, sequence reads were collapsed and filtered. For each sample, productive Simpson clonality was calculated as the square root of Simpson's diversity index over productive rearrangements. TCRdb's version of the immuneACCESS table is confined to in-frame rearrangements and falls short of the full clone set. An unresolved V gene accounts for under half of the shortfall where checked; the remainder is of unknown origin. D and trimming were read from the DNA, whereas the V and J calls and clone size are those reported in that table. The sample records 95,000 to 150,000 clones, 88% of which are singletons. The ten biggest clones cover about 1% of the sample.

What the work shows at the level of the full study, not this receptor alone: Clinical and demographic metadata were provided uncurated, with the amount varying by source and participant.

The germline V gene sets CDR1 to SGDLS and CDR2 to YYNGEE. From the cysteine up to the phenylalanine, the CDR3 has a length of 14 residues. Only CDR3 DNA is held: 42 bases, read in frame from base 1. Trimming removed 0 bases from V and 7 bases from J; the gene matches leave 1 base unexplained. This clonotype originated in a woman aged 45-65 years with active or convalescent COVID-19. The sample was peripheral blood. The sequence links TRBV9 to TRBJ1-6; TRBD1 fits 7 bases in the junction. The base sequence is TGTGCCAGCAGCGTAGCAGGGGGGAATTCACCCCTCCACTTT. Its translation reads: CASSVAGGNSPLHF.